This T cell receptor beta chain was obtained from a study of T cells in Graves' hyperthyroidism and ophthalmopathy. The CDR3 regions of TCR beta were amplified from RNA transcripts. The TCR CDR3 first-round RT-PCR relied on the HTBI primer set. MiXCR was run by TCRdb on the multiplex PCR reads, yielding one entry per CDR3 protein. The sample lists hundreds of thousands of distinct CDR3 sequences, 15% to 20% occurring once. This CDR3 has 15 amino acids. J lost 3 bases, V lost 1 base, and 5 bases had no gene match. CDR1 is SGHTA and CDR2 is FQGNSA in the germline V gene. Uncontrolled infection, other autoimmune disease, pregnancy or lactation barred patients from enrollment. The authors obtained PBMCs from about 9 ml of fresh peripheral blood. This clonotype was found a few times.

The genes are TRBV7-2 and TRBJ2-5; 7 nucleotides align to TRBD1. Sequenced sample: blood. The receptor comes from a woman aged 30 to 39 with Graves' hyperthyroidism. For the CDR3, the DNA is TGTGCCAGCAGCTTAGACACAGGGGAAAAAGAGACCCAGTACTTC. This codes for CASSLDTGEKETQYF. The entire variable domain, with the rest obtained from reference TRBV7-2 and TRBJ2-5, is as follows: GAGVSQSPSNKVTEKGKDVELRCDPISGHTALYWYRQSLGQGLEFLIYFQGNSAPDKSGLPSDRFSAERTGGSVSTLTIQRTQQEDSAVYLCASSLDTGEKETQYFGPGTRLLVL.